This is a list of T cell receptor beta chains from one sample in a study of blood T cell repertoires in COVID-19. Sequencing was performed with immunoSEQ multiplex PCR; in TCRdb, only in-frame clones are kept and a portion is missing. Among approximately 250,000 clones, 84% were seen once, and the ten largest hold under 5%. Sequencing was done on a sample of peripheral blood. The receptors come from a man aged 45 to 65 with acute or convalescent COVID-19. CDR3s include the opening cysteine and the closing phenylalanine or tryptophan. The D gene is left open where the match is weak. Part of the rows lack a size; the others show once, few, many or a class for expanded clones.

j_gene: TRBJ2-3
abundance: -
v_gene: TRBV28
d_gene: -
CDR3nt: TGTGCCAGCGCGGCCGGGGTCCGGGCAGATACGCAGTATTTT
CDR3aa: CASAAGVRADTQYF

j_gene: TRBJ1-1
abundance: -
v_gene: TRBV2
d_gene: TRBD1
CDR3nt: TGTGCCAGCAGTGATTTGGCAGGGGGGCCTATCGGGGAAGCTTTCTTT
CDR3aa: CASSDLAGGPIGEAFF

j_gene: TRBJ1-5
abundance: -
v_gene: TRBV6-1
d_gene: -
CDR3nt: TGTGCCAGCAGTGAAGCACTCAATCAGCCCCAGCATTTT
CDR3aa: CASSEALNQPQHF

j_gene: TRBJ1-4
abundance: -
v_gene: TRBV6-5
d_gene: -
CDR3nt: TGTGCCAGCAGTTACGGGGCAGGGGAGGGTGAAAAACTGTTTTTT
CDR3aa: CASSYGAGEGEKLFF

j_gene: TRBJ1-4
abundance: once
v_gene: TRBV6-1
d_gene: -
CDR3nt: TGTGCCAGCAGTGCGGTCCGGACCAAAGGCGGGGATGAAAAACTGTTTTTT
CDR3aa: CASSAVRTKGGDEKLFF

j_gene: TRBJ2-1
abundance: -
v_gene: TRBV11-3
d_gene: -
CDR3nt: TGTGCCAGCAGCTTAGTAAATTCAAATAACAACAATGAGCAGTTCTTC
CDR3aa: CASSLVNSNNNNEQFF

j_gene: TRBJ2-1
abundance: -
v_gene: TRBV4-1
d_gene: -
CDR3nt: TGCGCCAGCAGCCAAGAGAGTAGCGGCGGTAATGAGCAGTTCTTC
CDR3aa: CASSQESSGGNEQFF

j_gene: TRBJ1-3
abundance: -
v_gene: TRBV5-5
d_gene: TRBD1
CDR3nt: TGTGCCAGCAGCCCCGGGACAGGGGGAAACACCATATATTTT
CDR3aa: CASSPGTGGNTIYF

j_gene: TRBJ1-1
abundance: once
v_gene: TRBV19
d_gene: -
CDR3nt: TGTGCCAGTAGTATTCGGTATGTGAACACTGAAGCTTTCTTT
CDR3aa: CASSIRYVNTEAFF

j_gene: TRBJ2-1
abundance: few
v_gene: TRBV29-1
d_gene: TRBD2
CDR3nt: TGCAGCGTTGAAGATCTAGCGGGACTTAACAATGAGCAGTTCTTC
CDR3aa: CSVEDLAGLNNEQFF

j_gene: TRBJ2-7
abundance: -
v_gene: TRBV6-4
d_gene: TRBD2
CDR3nt: TGTGCCAGCAGTTCCGGACTAGCGGGGCCCTACGAGCAGTACTTC
CDR3aa: CASSSGLAGPYEQYF

j_gene: TRBJ2-6
abundance: -
v_gene: TRBV9
d_gene: -
CDR3nt: TGTGCCAGCAGCGTACAAGGGAGCTCTGGGGCCAACGTCCTGACTTTC
CDR3aa: CASSVQGSSGANVLTF

j_gene: TRBJ1-3
abundance: few
v_gene: TRBV21-1
d_gene: -
CDR3nt: TGTGCCAGCAGCCTAGTAGGGGGAACTGGAAACACCATATATTTT
CDR3aa: CASSLVGGTGNTIYF

j_gene: TRBJ1-6
abundance: once
v_gene: TRBV18
d_gene: -
CDR3nt: TGTGCCAGCTCACCGGGTGAGGGTACCGATTCACCCCTCCACTTT
CDR3aa: CASSPGEGTDSPLHF

j_gene: TRBJ1-5
abundance: once
v_gene: TRBV14
d_gene: -
CDR3nt: TGTGCCAGCAGCCCGCCGCCCCGGGATAGCAATCAGCCCCAGCATTTT
CDR3aa: CASSPPPRDSNQPQHF

j_gene: TRBJ2-3
abundance: -
v_gene: TRBV30
d_gene: -
CDR3nt: TGTGCCTGGAGTGTCCGCGGGCATAGGTTCACAGATACGCAGTATTTT
CDR3aa: CAWSVRGHRFTDTQYF

j_gene: TRBJ1-5
abundance: -
v_gene: TRBV6-5
d_gene: -
CDR3nt: TGTGCCAGCGCACAGGTCGGCAATCAGCCCCAGCATTTT
CDR3aa: CASAQVGNQPQHF

j_gene: TRBJ2-7
abundance: -
v_gene: TRBV6-5
d_gene: -
CDR3nt: TGTGCCAGCAGTTACACTGGAGCAGATCCCTACGAGCAGTACTTC
CDR3aa: CASSYTGADPYEQYF

j_gene: TRBJ2-7
abundance: -
v_gene: TRBV7-8
d_gene: TRBD2
CDR3nt: TGTGCCAGCAGCCTCAGCGGGGCCACCTACGAGCAGTACTTC
CDR3aa: CASSLSGATYEQYF

j_gene: TRBJ1-5
abundance: -
v_gene: TRBV4-1
d_gene: -
CDR3nt: TGCGCCAGCAGCCAAACTCCGGGACTTAATCAGCCCCAGCATTTT
CDR3aa: CASSQTPGLNQPQHF

j_gene: TRBJ1-1
abundance: few
v_gene: TRBV5-5
d_gene: -
CDR3nt: TGTGCCAGCAGCTTTAACCAGGGAGAAGCTTTCTTT
CDR3aa: CASSFNQGEAFF

j_gene: TRBJ2-1
abundance: -
v_gene: TRBV27
d_gene: -
CDR3nt: TGTGCCAGCAGTTTAGCCGGGTACAATGAGCAGTTCTTC
CDR3aa: CASSLAGYNEQFF

j_gene: TRBJ2-3
abundance: -
v_gene: TRBV9
d_gene: -
CDR3nt: TGTGCCAGCAGCGTAGATCCCGGGACTGGGGGGACGCAGTATTTT
CDR3aa: CASSVDPGTGGTQYF

j_gene: TRBJ1-5
abundance: -
v_gene: TRBV3-1/TRBV3-2
d_gene: TRBD1
CDR3nt: TGTGCCAGCAGCCCTACAGGGGGGGTTCAGCCCCAGCATTTT
CDR3aa: CASSPTGGVQPQHF

j_gene: TRBJ2-3
abundance: -
v_gene: TRBV5-6
d_gene: -
CDR3nt: TGTGCCAGCAGCTTGGTCAGGGCGTACACAGATACGCAGTATTTT
CDR3aa: CASSLVRAYTDTQYF

j_gene: TRBJ1-6
abundance: once
v_gene: TRBV27
d_gene: -
CDR3nt: TGTGCCAGCAGCTTTGGACAGTATAATTCACCCCTCCACTTT
CDR3aa: CASSFGQYNSPLHF

j_gene: TRBJ1-2
abundance: -
v_gene: TRBV19
d_gene: -
CDR3nt: TGTGCCAGTAGTAAGGGGGAGCTAGAATATGGCTACACCTTC
CDR3aa: CASSKGELEYGYTF

j_gene: TRBJ2-4
abundance: -
v_gene: TRBV7-2
d_gene: TRBD1
CDR3nt: TGTGCCAGCAGCTGGGACAGACTAGCCAAAAACATTCAGTACTTC
CDR3aa: CASSWDRLAKNIQYF

j_gene: TRBJ2-7
abundance: -
v_gene: TRBV4-1
d_gene: TRBD2
CDR3nt: TGCGCCAGCAGCCCAGGCGGGGGGGGCTTGTACGAGCAGTACTTC
CDR3aa: CASSPGGGGLYEQYF

j_gene: TRBJ1-3
abundance: -
v_gene: TRBV2
d_gene: -
CDR3nt: TGTGCCAGCACTCTGAACAGGGTTTCTGGAAACACCATATATTTT
CDR3aa: CASTLNRVSGNTIYF